What follows are 22 T cell receptor beta chains derived from one specimen sequenced in a study of regulatory T cells in long-lasting Graves disease. The TCR beta library used iRepertoire HTBI primers with Arm-PCR amplification of CDR3. TCRdb reprocessed the multiplex PCR reads with MiXCR, giving one entry per CDR3 protein. The sample lists hundreds of thousands of distinct CDR3 sequences; around 15% were seen once. Time point in this sample: newly diagnosed GD, antithyroid drugs for less than 3 months. From PBMCs, RNA was extracted and then used to make the TCR library. This sample was shared with a second study, whose subject was T cells in Graves' hyperthyroidism and ophthalmopathy.

The material was peripheral blood mononuclear cells (PBMCs), obtained at new diagnosis, from a patient treated with antithyroid drugs. These receptor sequences come from a young woman with Graves disease.

This clonotype was detected many times. The J gene is TRBJ1-1, the V gene TRBV27, with a tentative D call TRBD1 (5 bases). The CDR3 contains 15 residues. The ends were cut back, 5 bases at V and 0 bases at J, with 13 bases in the middle. CDR1 and CDR2 from the germline V gene are MNHEY and SMNVEV (reference sequence). This CDR3 is CASSPSGRMNTEAFF. CDR3 in DNA: TGTGCCAGCAGTCCATCAGGGAGGATGAACACTGAAGCTTTCTTT.

This clonotype was detected only a few times. The rearrangement links TRBV4-2 to TRBJ2-2, with D perhaps given as TRBD1 or TRBD2 (6 bases each). The CDR3 runs to 16 residues. CDR1 LGHNA and CDR2 YNFKEQ come from the germline V gene. V shed 0 bases and J shed 4 bases, with 12 bases lying between them. The CDR3 protein is CASSQDIGGGTGELFF. The CDR3 DNA reads as TGTGCCAGCAGCCAAGATATAGGAGGGGGCACCGGGGAGCTGTTTTTT.

A few counts support this clonotype. The rearrangement links TRBV7-9 to TRBJ2-2, with TRBD2 as a possible D gene (5 bases). V was cut by 6 bases and J by 5 bases, with 13 bases left in between. From germline, CDR1 is SEHNR and CDR2 FQNEAQ (reference sequence). The CDR3 covers 14 residues. The CDR3 DNA reads TGTGCCAGCAGATTCTTCCCGGGAACCGGGGAGCTGTTTTTT. This gives the protein CASRFFPGTGELFF.

The chain is built from TRBV25-1 and TRBJ1-4; D might be TRBD1 (5 bases). Germline CDR1 is MGHDK and CDR2 is SYGVNS. V was shortened by 9 bases and J by 0 bases, with 17 bases between the two germline ends. CDR3 size: 16 residues. CDR3 coding DNA: TGTGCCAGTGCGACAGAGAAGTTCCCAACTAATGAAAAACTGTTTTTT. Amino acids: CASATEKFPTNEKLFF.

Comment on this clonotype: A much larger clone is a single base away; this may be a read error. This chain links TRBV7-9 with TRBJ1-3; 7 bases line up with TRBD1. Germline lookup yields CDR1 SEHNR and CDR2 FQNEAQ (reference sequence). The length of the CDR3 is 15 residues. The CDR3 region is CASSRDSRSGNAIYF. The CDR3 nucleotides are TGTGCCAGCAGCAGGGACAGCCGTTCTGGAAACGCCATATATTTT.

This clonotype was observed many times. The chain has TRBV15 and TRBJ2-1; D may be TRBD2 (5 bases). V lost 1 base and J lost 6, with 10 bases in between. The CDR3 loop spans 14 amino acids. Germline V CDR1 and CDR2: LNHNV, YYDKDF (reference sequence). CDR3 in DNA: TGTGCCACCAGCAGAGTTAGAGGGTTCAATGAGCAGTTCTTC. It yields the protein CATSRVRGFNEQFF. Complete variable domain (other parts from reference TRBV15 and TRBJ2-1): DAMVIQNPRYQVTQFGKPVTLSCSQTLNHNVMYWYQQKSSQAPKLLFHYYDKDFNNEADTPDNFQSRRPNTSFCFLDIRSPGLGDTAMYLCATSRVRGFNEQFFGPGTRLTVL.

At least ten counts were recorded for this clonotype. The chain joins TRBV3-1 to TRBJ2-5, with TRBD1 matching over 9 bases. The CDR3 consists of 16 residues. CDR1 and CDR2 (germline): LGHDT, YNNKEL (reference sequence). The trim removed 2 bases at V and 5 bases at J, leaving 9 bases unmatched. In DNA, the CDR3 is TGTGCCAGCAGCCAACCGCCGGGACAGGGATGGGAGACCCAGTACTTC. Translating it yields CASSQPPGQGWETQYF.

This clonotype appeared many times. This chain connects TRBV6-5 to TRBJ2-7, with 7 positions matching TRBD1. Germline assignment: CDR1 MNHEY and CDR2 SVGAGI. The CDR3 consists of 16 residues. V gave up 2 bases and J gave up 2 bases; unmatched junction bases: 9. The CDR3 region is CASSYSRTGSTYEQYF. The CDR3 region has the DNA TGTGCCAGCAGTTACAGTAGGACAGGTTCAACCTACGAGCAGTACTTC.

V gene TRBV18 combines with J gene TRBJ2-6; no reliable D call. CDR3 length equals 18 residues. CDR1 and CDR2 from the germline V gene are KGHSH and LQKENI. V was trimmed by 2 bases and J by 0 bases, leaving 14 bases between them. The CDR3 sequence: CASSPTGRPLSGANVLTF. In DNA form, the CDR3 reads TGTGCCAGCTCACCAACGGGTAGACCTCTCTCTGGGGCCAACGTCCTGACTTTC.

This clonotype occurred a few times. V gene TRBV5-4 combines with J gene TRBJ2-7; 9 positions agree with TRBD2. Germline CDR1 SGHNT, CDR2 YYREEE (reference sequence). Trimming removed 4 bases from V and 5 bases from J; junction bases left unmatched: 13. This CDR3 comprises 16 residues. DNA for the CDR3: TGTGCCAGCAGCCCGAGGGCTAGCGGGACGGGGGACGAGCAGTACTTC. Protein sequence: CASSPRASGTGDEQYF.

This clonotype was seen a handful of times. V is TRBV6-2 or TRBV6-3 and J is TRBJ2-3; D tentatively fits TRBD1 or TRBD2 (5 bases each). Germline V gene lookup returns CDR1 MNHEY and CDR2 SVGEGT. Trimming shortened V by 8 bases and J by 8 bases, and 11 bases separated the two germline ends. CDR3 length: 11 amino acids. CDR3 sequence: CASPTGTTQYF. As DNA, the CDR3 is TGTGCCAGCCCCACCGGGACTACGCAGTATTTT.

This clonotype was counted ten times or more. The V call is TRBV7-3, the J call TRBJ2-7; 8 nucleotides align to TRBD2. J gave up 0 bases and V 1 base, and 14 bases lay outside the gene matches. The CDR3 sequence is 19 residues long. Germline CDR1 SGHTA, CDR2 FQGTGA. The CDR3 reads CASSLNDPLLAVDSYEQYF. The CDR3 DNA is TGTGCCAGCAGCTTAAACGACCCCCTACTAGCGGTGGACTCCTACGAGCAGTACTTC.

This clonotype was counted ten times or more. CDR3 coding DNA: TGCGCCAGCAGCCCAACAGGGGACAGAGGGAGCAATCAGCCCCAGCATTTT. Protein product: CASSPTGDRGSNQPQHF. This rearrangement joins TRBV5-1 to TRBJ1-5; 7 bases align to TRBD1. The CDR3 contains 17 residues. Germline CDR1 and CDR2: SGHRS and YFSETQ. V dropped 4 bases and J dropped 1; count of bases not matched to a gene: 11. Complete variable domain (other parts from reference TRBV5-1 and TRBJ1-5): KAGVTQTPRYLIKTRGQQVTLSCSPISGHRSVSWYQQTPGQGLQFLFEYFSETQRNKGNFPGRFSGRQFSNSRSEMNVSTLELGDSALYLCASSPTGDRGSNQPQHFGDGTRLSIL.

This clonotype was recorded many times. The rearrangement joins TRBV28 to TRBJ2-1; 8 bases are shared with TRBD1. This CDR3 is 14 amino acids long. Germline V lookup: CDR1 MDHEN, CDR2 SYDVKM. V lost 8 bases, J lost 5 bases, and 8 bases stayed unmatched. As DNA, the CDR3 is TGTGCCAGCTTCCCGGGACAGGAGAACAATGAGCAGTTCTTC. Its translation is CASFPGQENNEQFF. Full variable domain (missing parts from reference TRBV28 and TRBJ2-1): DVKVTQSSRYLVKRTGEKVFLECVQDMDHENMFWYRQDPGLGLRLIYFSYDVKMKEKGDIPEGYSVSREKKERFSLILESASTNQTSMYLCASFPGQENNEQFFGPGTRLTVL.

With regard to this clonotype: A much bigger clone sits one base away, suggesting this may be a read error. This CDR3 is missing its conserved last phenylalanine or tryptophan, likely due to a read error. The chain employs TRBV5-6 and TRBJ2-7, with unresolved D. This CDR3 is 14 amino acids long. Germline V lookup: CDR1 SGHDT, CDR2 YYEEEE. Trimming cost V 1 base and J 2 bases, with 10 bases left between them. The chain's CDR3 is CASSLISTTYEQYL. CDR3 nucleotides: TGTGCCAGCAGCTTGATTTCCACAACCTACGAGCAGTACCTC.

This clonotype appeared a single time. A much more abundant neighbour one base away suggests this may be a read error. The rearrangement joins TRBV5-1 to TRBJ2-7; TRBD1 matches at 8 bases. Germline V gene data show CDR1 as SGHRS and CDR2 as YFSETQ. The V and J ends lost 2 bases and 7 bases, in that order; junction bases with no gene match: 14. The CDR3 has 16 amino acids. In DNA, the CDR3 is TGCGCCAGCAGCTTCAACTCGGGACAGGCCCCTTTGGAGCAGTACTTC. This codes for CASSFNSGQAPLEQYF.

Note on this clonotype: A read error may be the cause here, since a much bigger clone is one base away. This sequence joins TRBV28 and TRBJ1-1, with 12 bases that match TRBD1. CDR1 and CDR2 (germline): MDHEN, SYDVKM. The V gene end was trimmed by 8 bases and the J gene end by 4 bases; junction bases not matched to a gene: 17. The CDR3 runs 18 residues. The CDR3 DNA reads TGTGCCAGCCCGCGCCCGGGGACAGGGGGCGCGGGGGTCACTGAAGCTTTCTTT. Its translation is CASPRPGTGGAGVTEAFF.

J is TRBJ2-7 and V is TRBV6-2 or TRBV6-3; 7 bases are shared with TRBD2. This CDR3 spans 13 amino acids. Germline CDR1 MNHEY, CDR2 SVGEGT. Trimming cost V 7 bases and J 9 bases; bases outside gene matches: 12. CDR3 in amino acids: CASTLAVGSGQYF. DNA of the CDR3: TGTGCCAGCACCCTAGCGGTGGGCTCTGGGCAGTACTTC.

This rearrangement joins TRBV6-1 to TRBJ2-5; D is undetermined. Per germline, CDR1 MNHNS and CDR2 SASEGT. Trimming took 7 bases from V and 5 from J, leaving 5 bases between them. CDR3 size: 10 residues. The CDR3 DNA reads TGTGCCAGCAAGTCCGAGACCCAGTACTTC. Its translation: CASKSETQYF.

The sample holds many counts of this clonotype. V and J are TRBV7-9 and TRBJ1-2; D ambiguous. Germline V gene data show CDR1 as SEHNR and CDR2 as FQNEAQ (reference sequence). The CDR3 sequence is 13 residues long. V shed 8 bases and J shed 3 bases, with 13 bases lying between them. The chain's CDR3 is CASSREMDYGYTF. Here the CDR3 DNA reads TGTGCCAGCTCCCGGGAGATGGACTATGGCTACACCTTC.

This clonotype was seen a handful of times. The chain employs TRBV30 and TRBJ2-6; 8 bases match TRBD2. The CDR3 contains 19 residues. Germline V gene data show CDR1 as GTSNPN and CDR2 as SVGIG (reference sequence). The J segment lost 4 bases and the V segment lost 0 bases, leaving 14 bases of the junction unmatched. CDR3 DNA sequence: TGTGCCTGGAGTGTGAGATACCCGGGGGGGTCTTTGGGGGCCAACGTCCTGACTTTC. It codes for CAWSVRYPGGSLGANVLTF.

The chain uses TRBV19 and TRBJ1-2; 8 bases agree with TRBD1. V lost 5 bases to trimming and J lost 1 base; unmatched junction nucleotides: 9. The CDR3 has 16 residues. From germline, CDR1 is LNHDA and CDR2 SQIVND (reference sequence). CDR3 sequence reads: CASSASGTGLNYGYTF. In DNA form, the CDR3 reads TGTGCCAGTAGTGCAAGCGGGACAGGACTTAACTATGGCTACACCTTC.